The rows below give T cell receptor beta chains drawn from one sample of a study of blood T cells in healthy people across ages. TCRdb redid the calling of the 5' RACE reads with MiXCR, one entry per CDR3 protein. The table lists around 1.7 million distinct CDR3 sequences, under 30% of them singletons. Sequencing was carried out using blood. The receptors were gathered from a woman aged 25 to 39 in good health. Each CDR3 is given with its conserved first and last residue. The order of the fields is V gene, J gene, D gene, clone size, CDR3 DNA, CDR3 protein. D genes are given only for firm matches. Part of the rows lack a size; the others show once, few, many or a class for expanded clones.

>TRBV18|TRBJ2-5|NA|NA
TGTGCCAGCTCACCACGTCTTATCGGGGCTCTAGAGGAGACCCAGTACTTC
CASSPRLIGALEETQYF
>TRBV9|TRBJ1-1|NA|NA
TGTGCCAGCAGCGTAGAGGAGGGGGGGCCCCTTGAAGCTTTCTTT
CASSVEEGGPLEAFF
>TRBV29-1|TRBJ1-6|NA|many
TGCAGCGTTGCTGGCTTCGGGGGGAGAAATTCACCCCTCCACTTT
CSVAGFGGRNSPLHF
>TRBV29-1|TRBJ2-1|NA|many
TGCAGCGTTGTGATTCTGGGCTCCTACAATGAGCAGTTCTTC
CSVVILGSYNEQFF
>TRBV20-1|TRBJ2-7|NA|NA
TGCAGCGCCCGGGACGGCGAGCAGTACTTC
CSARDGEQYF
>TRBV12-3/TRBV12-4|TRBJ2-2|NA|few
TGTGCCAGCAGTCAGCTGAACACCGGGGAGCTGTTTTTT
CASSQLNTGELFF
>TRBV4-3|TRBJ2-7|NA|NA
TGCACCAGCAGCCAAGGGTCGGGAACGATCTACGAGCAGTACTTC
CTSSQGSGTIYEQYF
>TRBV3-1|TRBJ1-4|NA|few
TGTGCCAGCAGCCCGAACGTGGGGGCTAATGAAAAACTGTTTTTT
CASSPNVGANEKLFF
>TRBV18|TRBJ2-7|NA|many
TGTGCCAGCTCACCAATCGCGGGGCAGGGAAACGAGCAGTACTTC
CASSPIAGQGNEQYF
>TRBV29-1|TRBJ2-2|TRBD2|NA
TGCAGCGTTGAAGCTGATAGCGGGAGGGTTGGCACCGGGGAGCTGTTTTTT
CSVEADSGRVGTGELFF
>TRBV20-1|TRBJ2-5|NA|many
TGCAGTGCCCCCCTGGATAGCGGCAGACAAGAGACCCAGTACTTC
CSAPLDSGRQETQYF
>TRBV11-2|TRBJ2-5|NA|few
TGTGCCAGCAGCTCGGGGAACTTACAAGAGACCCAGTACTTC
CASSSGNLQETQYF
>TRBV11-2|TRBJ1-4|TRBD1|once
TGTGCCAGCAGCACAATGACAGGGGTTGGTGAAAAACTGTTTTTT
CASSTMTGVGEKLFF
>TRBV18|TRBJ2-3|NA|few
TGTGCCAGCAGTACAAAACCCAACACAGATACGCAGTATTTT
CASSTKPNTDTQYF
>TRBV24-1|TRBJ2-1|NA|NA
TGTGCCACCAGTGAGGCTGGGGGGACCTACAATGAGCAGTTCTTC
CATSEAGGTYNEQFF
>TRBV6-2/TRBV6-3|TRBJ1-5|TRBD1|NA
TGTGCCAGCAGCGCCCCGGGACAGGGGGCGAATCAGCCCCAGCATTTT
CASSAPGQGANQPQHF
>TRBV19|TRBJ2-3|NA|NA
TGTGCCAGTAGTATATACTGGGGAGAGACAGATACGCAGTATTTT
CASSIYWGETDTQYF
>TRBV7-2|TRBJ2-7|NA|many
TGCGCCAGCAGTCGGGGACGGAGCTCCTACGAGCAGTACTTC
CASSRGRSSYEQYF
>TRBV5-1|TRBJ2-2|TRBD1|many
TGCGCCAGCAGGGACGGACAGGGGAACACCGGGGAGCTGTTTTTT
CASRDGQGNTGELFF
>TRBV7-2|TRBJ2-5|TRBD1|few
TGTGCCAGCAGCACAGACAGGGGTGATGAGACCCAGTACTTC
CASSTDRGDETQYF
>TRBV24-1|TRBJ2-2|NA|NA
TGTGCCACCAGTGATCCTATATCGGCGAACACCGGGGAGCTGTTTTTT
CATSDPISANTGELFF
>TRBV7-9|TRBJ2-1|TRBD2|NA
TGTGCCAGCAGCCCAAGGACTAGCGGGACCTACAATGAGCAGTTCTTC
CASSPRTSGTYNEQFF
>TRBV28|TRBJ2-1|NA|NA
TGTGCCAGCAACTCACAGCGGAATGAGCAGTTCTTC
CASNSQRNEQFF
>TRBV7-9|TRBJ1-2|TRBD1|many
TGTGCCAGCACGTCGGACAGGAACTATGGCTACACCTTC
CASTSDRNYGYTF
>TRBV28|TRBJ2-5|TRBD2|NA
TGTGCCAGCAGGGACCCTGTAGTGGGAGGGGAGACCCAGTACTTC
CASRDPVVGGETQYF
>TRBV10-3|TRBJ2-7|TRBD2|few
TGTGCCATCAGGGAGGCTAGCGGGGGTCTGGAGCAGTACTTC
CAIREASGGLEQYF
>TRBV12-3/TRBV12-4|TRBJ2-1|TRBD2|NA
TGTGCCAGCAGTTCCAGGACTAGCGGTGTGTTCTTC
CASSSRTSGVFF
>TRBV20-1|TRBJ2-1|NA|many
TGCAGTGCCAATTCTCGGGCCTCCTACAATGAGCAGTTCTTC
CSANSRASYNEQFF
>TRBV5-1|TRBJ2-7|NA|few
TGCGCCAGCAGCTTGGGGCGGGGAGAGAATGTCGAGCAGTACTTC
CASSLGRGENVEQYF
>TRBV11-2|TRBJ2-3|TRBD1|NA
TGTGCCAGCAGCTTTCGGACAGGCCGTGATACGCAGTATTTT
CASSFRTGRDTQYF
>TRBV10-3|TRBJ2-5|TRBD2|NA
TGTGCCATCAGGGCGGGAGAAGGAGAGACCCAGTACTTC
CAIRAGEGETQYF
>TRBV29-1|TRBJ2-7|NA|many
TGCAGCGTTGTAGGCAGGGCCGAGCAGTACTTC
CSVVGRAEQYF
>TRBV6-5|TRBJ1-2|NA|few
TGTGCCAGCAGCCCATCAGGGTCCGCTGGCTACACCTTC
CASSPSGSAGYTF
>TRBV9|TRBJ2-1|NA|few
TGTGTCAGCAGCGGAGCCTGGAGCGGCTACAATGAGCAGTTCTTC
CVSSGAWSGYNEQFF
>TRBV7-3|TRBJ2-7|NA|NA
TGTGCCAGCAGCTTAATGGCCATAGGGTACGAGCAGTACTTC
CASSLMAIGYEQYF
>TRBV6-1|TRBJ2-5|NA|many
TGTGCCAGCGGACAGCTCAACTTAGGGCAGTACTTC
CASGQLNLGQYF
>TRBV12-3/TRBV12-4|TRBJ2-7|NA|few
TGTGCCAGCAGTTCCCGGGACCCGGGGCCGAACGAGCAGTACTTC
CASSSRDPGPNEQYF
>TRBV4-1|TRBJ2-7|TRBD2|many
TGCGCCAGCAGCCAAGATCCCAAAGCGGGGCTGAACTACGAGCAGTACTTC
CASSQDPKAGLNYEQYF
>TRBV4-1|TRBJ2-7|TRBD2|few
TGCGCCAGCCGCGACTTGCGGGGGGCCGGGAACGAGCAGTACTTC
CASRDLRGAGNEQYF
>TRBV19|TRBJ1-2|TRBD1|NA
TGTGCCAGTATGGCCTTGGAACAGGGGAGGGGCTACACCTTC
CASMALEQGRGYTF
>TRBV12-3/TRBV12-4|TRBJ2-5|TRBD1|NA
TGTGCCAGCAGTATTGACAGGGGCAGGCAGTACTTC
CASSIDRGRQYF
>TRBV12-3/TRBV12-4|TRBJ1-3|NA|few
TGTGCCAGCATCGGATCTGGAAACACCATATATTTT
CASIGSGNTIYF
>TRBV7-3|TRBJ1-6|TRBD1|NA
TGTGCCAGCAGCTTATCGGACAGGGTATCACCCCTCCACTTT
CASSLSDRVSPLHF
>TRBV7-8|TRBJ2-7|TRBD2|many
TGTGCCAGCAGCCCGAGAGGGACTAGCGACTTCGAGCAGTACTTC
CASSPRGTSDFEQYF
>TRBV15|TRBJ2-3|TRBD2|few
TGTGCCACCAGCGTTCCGGGCCGGGAGGGCACAGATACGCAGTATTTT
CATSVPGREGTDTQYF
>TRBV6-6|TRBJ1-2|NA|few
TGTGCCAGCAGCCCGCCAGTTAACTATGGCTACACCTTC
CASSPPVNYGYTF
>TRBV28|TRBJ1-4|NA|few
TGTGCCAGCAGTTTACTAGGAGCAACTAATGAAAAACTGTTTTTT
CASSLLGATNEKLFF
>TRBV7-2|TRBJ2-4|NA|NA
TGTGCCAGCAGCTACCCCGGCGGGAAGAACATTCAGTACTTC
CASSYPGGKNIQYF
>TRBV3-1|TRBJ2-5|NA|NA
TGTGCCAGCAGCCAATCAACCTTGGAGACCCAGTACTTC
CASSQSTLETQYF
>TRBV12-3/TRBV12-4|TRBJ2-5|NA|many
TGTGCCAGCAGCTTGGGGCGGAGGGAGACCCAGTACTTC
CASSLGRRETQYF
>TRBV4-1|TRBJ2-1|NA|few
TGCGCCAGCAGCCAAGATCAACGGCCAGGGAATGAGCAGTTCTTC
CASSQDQRPGNEQFF
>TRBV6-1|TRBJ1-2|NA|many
TGTGCCAGCAGTCTAAACAGGGAATTTGGCTACACCTTC
CASSLNREFGYTF
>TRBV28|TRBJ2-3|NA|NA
TGTGCCGGCAGTGTGGCATATACGCAGTATTTT
CAGSVAYTQYF
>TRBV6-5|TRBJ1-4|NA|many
TGTGCCAGCAGTTACTCGTTAGGGGATGAAAAACTGTTTTTT
CASSYSLGDEKLFF
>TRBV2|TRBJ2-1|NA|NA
TGTGCCAGCAGTGATTCGACTAGAGGGGGTGAGCAGTTCTTC
CASSDSTRGGEQFF
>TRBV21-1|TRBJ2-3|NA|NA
TGTGCCAGCAGCAAAGGGACCGGGAGGTACCCCACAGATACGCAGTATTTT
CASSKGTGRYPTDTQYF
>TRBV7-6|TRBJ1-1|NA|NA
TGTGCCAGCAGCTTACTCGGGGAGAAAGCTTTCTTT
CASSLLGEKAFF
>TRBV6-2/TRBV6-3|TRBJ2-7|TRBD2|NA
TGTGCCAGCAGTGGGACTAGCGGGACACCCTACGAGCAGTACTTC
CASSGTSGTPYEQYF
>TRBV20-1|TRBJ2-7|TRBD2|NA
TGCAGTGCTAGAGACCGGACTAGCGCAATCTACGAGCAGTACTTC
CSARDRTSAIYEQYF